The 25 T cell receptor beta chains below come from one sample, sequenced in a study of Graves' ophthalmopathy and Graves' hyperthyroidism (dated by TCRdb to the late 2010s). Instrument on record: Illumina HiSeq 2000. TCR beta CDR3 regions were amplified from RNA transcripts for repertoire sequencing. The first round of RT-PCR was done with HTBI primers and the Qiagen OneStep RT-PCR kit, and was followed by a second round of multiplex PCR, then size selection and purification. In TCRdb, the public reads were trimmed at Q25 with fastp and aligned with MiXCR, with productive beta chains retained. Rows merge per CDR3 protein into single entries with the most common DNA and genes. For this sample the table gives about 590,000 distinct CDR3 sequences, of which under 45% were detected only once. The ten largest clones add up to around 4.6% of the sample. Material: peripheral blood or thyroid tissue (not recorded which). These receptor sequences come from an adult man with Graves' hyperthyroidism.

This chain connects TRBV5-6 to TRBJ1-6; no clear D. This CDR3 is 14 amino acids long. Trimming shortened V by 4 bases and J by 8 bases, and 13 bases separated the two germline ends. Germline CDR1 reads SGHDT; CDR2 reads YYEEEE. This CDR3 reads CASSPLRAYSPLHF. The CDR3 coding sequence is TGTGCCAGCAGCCCCTTAAGGGCGTATTCACCCCTCCACTTT. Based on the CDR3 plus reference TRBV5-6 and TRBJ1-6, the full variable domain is DAGVTQSPTHLIKTRGQQVTLRCSPKSGHDTVSWYQQALGQGPQFIFQYYEEEERQRGNFPDRFSGHQFPNYSSELNVNALLLGDSALYLCASSPLRAYSPLHFGNGTRLTVT.

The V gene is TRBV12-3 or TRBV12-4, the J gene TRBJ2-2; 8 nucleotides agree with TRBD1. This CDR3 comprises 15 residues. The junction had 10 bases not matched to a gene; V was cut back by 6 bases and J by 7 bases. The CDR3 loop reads CASSRGQGANGELFF. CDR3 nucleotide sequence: TGTGCCAGCAGCAGAGGGCAGGGGGCTAACGGGGAGCTGTTTTTT.

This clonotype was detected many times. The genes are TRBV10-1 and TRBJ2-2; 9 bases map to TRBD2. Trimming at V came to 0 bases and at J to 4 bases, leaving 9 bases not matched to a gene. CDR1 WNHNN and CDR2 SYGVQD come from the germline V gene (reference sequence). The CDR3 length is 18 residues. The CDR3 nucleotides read TGCGCCAGCAGTGAGTCGATCTCTAGCGGGGACTTCACCGGGGAGCTGTTTTTT. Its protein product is CASSESISSGDFTGELFF.

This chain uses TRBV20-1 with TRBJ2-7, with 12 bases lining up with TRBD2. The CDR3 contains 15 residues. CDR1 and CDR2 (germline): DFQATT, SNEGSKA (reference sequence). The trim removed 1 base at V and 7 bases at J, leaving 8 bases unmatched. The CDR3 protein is CSARATSGGYNEQYF. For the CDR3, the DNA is TGCAGTGCTAGAGCGACTAGCGGGGGATACAATGAGCAGTACTTC.

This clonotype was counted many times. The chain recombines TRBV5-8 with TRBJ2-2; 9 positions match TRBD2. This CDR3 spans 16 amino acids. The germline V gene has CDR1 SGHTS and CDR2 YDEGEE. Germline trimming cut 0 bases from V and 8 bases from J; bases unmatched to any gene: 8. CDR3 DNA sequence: TGTGCCAGCAGCTTGGGAGCGGGGGGAAAGCTAGGGGAGCTGTTTTTT. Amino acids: CASSLGAGGKLGELFF. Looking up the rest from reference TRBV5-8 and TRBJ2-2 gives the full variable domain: EAGVTQSPTHLIKTRGQQATLRCSPISGHTSVYWYQQALGLGLQFLLWYDEGEERNRGNFPPRFSGRQFPNYSSELNVNALELEDSALYLCASSLGAGGKLGELFFGEGSRLTVL.

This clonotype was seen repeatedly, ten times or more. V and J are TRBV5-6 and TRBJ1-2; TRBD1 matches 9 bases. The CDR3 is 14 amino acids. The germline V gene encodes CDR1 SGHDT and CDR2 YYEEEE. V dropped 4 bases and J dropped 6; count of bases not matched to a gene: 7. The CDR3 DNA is TGTGCCAGCAGCGGGAGACAGGGGGTTGATGGCTACACCTTC. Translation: CASSGRQGVDGYTF. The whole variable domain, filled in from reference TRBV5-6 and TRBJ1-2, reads DAGVTQSPTHLIKTRGQQVTLRCSPKSGHDTVSWYQQALGQGPQFIFQYYEEEERQRGNFPDRFSGHQFPNYSSELNVNALLLGDSALYLCASSGRQGVDGYTFGSGTRLTVV.

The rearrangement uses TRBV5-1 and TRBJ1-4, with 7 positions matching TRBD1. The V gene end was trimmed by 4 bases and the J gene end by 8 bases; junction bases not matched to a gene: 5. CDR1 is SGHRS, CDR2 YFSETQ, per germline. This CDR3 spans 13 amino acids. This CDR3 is CASSEGTEEKLFF. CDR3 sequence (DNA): TGCGCCAGCAGCGAGGGGACAGAGGAAAAACTGTTTTTT.

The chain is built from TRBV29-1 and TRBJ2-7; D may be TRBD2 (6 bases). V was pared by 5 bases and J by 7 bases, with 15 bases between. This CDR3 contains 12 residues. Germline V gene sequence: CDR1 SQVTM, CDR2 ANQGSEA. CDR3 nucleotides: TGCAGCGTTTGGAGGGGTTCCAATGAGCAGTACTTC. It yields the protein CSVWRGSNEQYF.

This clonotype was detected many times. CDR3 in DNA: TGTGCCAGCAGTGACCCCCAGGGGGGAGAGACCCAGTACTTC. It encodes CASSDPQGGETQYF. The J gene is TRBJ2-5, the V gene TRBV6-5, with a possible D match to TRBD1 (7 bases). V was cut by 5 bases and J by 4 bases, with 14 bases left in between. The CDR3 is 14 amino acids. Per germline, CDR1 MNHEY and CDR2 SVGAGI.

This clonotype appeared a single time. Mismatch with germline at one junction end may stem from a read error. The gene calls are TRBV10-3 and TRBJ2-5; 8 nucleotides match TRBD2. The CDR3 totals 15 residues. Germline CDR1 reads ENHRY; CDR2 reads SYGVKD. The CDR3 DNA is TGTGCCAGCAGTGGATTTAGCGGGGAGGGGGAGACCCAGTACTTC. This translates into CASSGFSGEGETQYF.

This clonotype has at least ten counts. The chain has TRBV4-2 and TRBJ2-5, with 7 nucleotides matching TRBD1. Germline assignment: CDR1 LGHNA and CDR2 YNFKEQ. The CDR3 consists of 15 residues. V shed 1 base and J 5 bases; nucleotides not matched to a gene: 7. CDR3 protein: CASSQAQDRVETQYF. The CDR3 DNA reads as TGTGCCAGCAGCCAAGCACAAGACAGGGTGGAGACCCAGTACTTC.

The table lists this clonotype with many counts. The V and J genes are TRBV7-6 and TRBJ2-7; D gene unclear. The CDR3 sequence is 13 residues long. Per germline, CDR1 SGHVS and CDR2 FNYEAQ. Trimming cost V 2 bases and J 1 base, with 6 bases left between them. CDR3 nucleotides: TGTGCCAGCAGCTTACTGGGTTCCTACGAGCAGTACTTC. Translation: CASSLLGSYEQYF.

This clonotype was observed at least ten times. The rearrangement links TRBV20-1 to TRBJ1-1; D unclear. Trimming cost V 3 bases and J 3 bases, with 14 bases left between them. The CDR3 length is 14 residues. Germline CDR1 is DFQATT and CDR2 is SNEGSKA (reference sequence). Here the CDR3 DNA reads TGCAGTGCTAGTATTTCGGTTTCGGACACTGAAGCTTTCTTT. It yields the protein CSASISVSDTEAFF.

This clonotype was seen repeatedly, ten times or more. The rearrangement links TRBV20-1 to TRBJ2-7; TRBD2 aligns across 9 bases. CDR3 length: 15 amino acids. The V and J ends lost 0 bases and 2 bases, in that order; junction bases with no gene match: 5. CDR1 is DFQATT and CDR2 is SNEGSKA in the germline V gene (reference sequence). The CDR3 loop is CSARDISGGAYEQYF. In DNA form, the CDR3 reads TGCAGTGCTAGAGATATTAGCGGGGGCGCCTACGAGCAGTACTTC.

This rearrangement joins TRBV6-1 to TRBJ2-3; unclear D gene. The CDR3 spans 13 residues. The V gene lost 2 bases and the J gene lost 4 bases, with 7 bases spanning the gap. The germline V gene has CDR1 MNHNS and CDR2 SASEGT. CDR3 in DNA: TGTGCCAGCAGTGAACTCAGCTCAGATACGCAGTATTTT. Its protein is CASSELSSDTQYF.

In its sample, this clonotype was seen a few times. For the CDR3, the DNA is TGTGCCAGCAGCTTAATCGGAGATACGCAGTATTTT. This translates into CASSLIGDTQYF. J is TRBJ2-3 and V is TRBV7-2; no reliable D call. Trimming stripped 2 bases from V and 5 bases from J, with 5 bases between. Germline loops: CDR1 SGHTA, CDR2 FQGNSA. This CDR3 comprises 12 residues.

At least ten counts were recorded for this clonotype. The DNA for the CDR3 is TGCAGTGCTAAACCGGGCAAGCAGCCTAGCTACGAGCAGTACTTC. Translated: CSAKPGKQPSYEQYF. The chain employs TRBV20-1 and TRBJ2-7; D unclear. The V and J ends lost 4 bases and 3 bases respectively, with 19 bases between them. Germline V CDR1 and CDR2: DFQATT, SNEGSKA (reference sequence). The CDR3 is made up of 15 amino acids.

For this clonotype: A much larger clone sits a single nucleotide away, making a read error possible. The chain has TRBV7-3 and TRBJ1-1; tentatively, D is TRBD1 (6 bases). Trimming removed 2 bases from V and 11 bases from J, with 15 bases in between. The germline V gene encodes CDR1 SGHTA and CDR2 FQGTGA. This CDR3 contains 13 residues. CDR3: CASSLGGARPAFF. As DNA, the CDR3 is TGTGCCAGCAGCTTAGGGGGGGCGCGACCGGCTTTCTTT. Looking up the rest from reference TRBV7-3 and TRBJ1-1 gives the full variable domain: GAGVSQTPSNKVTEKGKYVELRCDPISGHTALYWYRQSLGQGPEFLIYFQGTGAADDSGLPNDRFFAVRPEGSVSTLKIQRTERGDSAVYLCASSLGGARPAFFGQGTRLTVV.

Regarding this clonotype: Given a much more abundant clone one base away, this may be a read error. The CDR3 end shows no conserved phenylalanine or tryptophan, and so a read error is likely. Here the CDR3 DNA reads TGTGCCAGCAGCTTAGGGACTAGGGGCGAGCAGTACTCC. Its translation: CASSLGTRGEQYS. This chain uses TRBV11-2 with TRBJ2-7; 7 bases match TRBD2. The V segment lost 1 base and the J segment 6 bases; nucleotides outside the gene matches: 3. This CDR3 comprises 13 residues. Germline values: CDR1 SGHAT, CDR2 FQNNGV.

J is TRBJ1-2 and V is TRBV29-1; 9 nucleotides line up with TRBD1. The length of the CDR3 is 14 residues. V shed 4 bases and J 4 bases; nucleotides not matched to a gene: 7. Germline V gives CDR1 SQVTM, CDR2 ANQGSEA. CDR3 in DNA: TGCAGCGTTGGAGGGACAGGGATGGGCTATGGCTACACCTTC. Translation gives CSVGGTGMGYGYTF.

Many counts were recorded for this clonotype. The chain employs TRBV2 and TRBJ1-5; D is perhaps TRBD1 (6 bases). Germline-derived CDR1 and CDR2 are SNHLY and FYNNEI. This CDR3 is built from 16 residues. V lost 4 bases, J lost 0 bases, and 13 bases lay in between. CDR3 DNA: TGTGCCAGCAGTGCTGGACAGCTAAATAGCAATCAGCCCCAGCATTTT. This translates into CASSAGQLNSNQPQHF.

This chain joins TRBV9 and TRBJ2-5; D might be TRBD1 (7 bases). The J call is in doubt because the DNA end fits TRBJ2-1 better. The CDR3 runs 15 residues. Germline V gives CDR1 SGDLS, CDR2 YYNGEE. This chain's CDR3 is CASSVGGGRGDSQFF. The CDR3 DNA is TGTGCCAGCAGCGTAGGGGGTGGTAGGGGGGACAGCCAGTTCTTC.

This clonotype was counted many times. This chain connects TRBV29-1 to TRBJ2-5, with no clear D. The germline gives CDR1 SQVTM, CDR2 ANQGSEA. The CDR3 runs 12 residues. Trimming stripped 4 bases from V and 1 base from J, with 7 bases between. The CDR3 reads CSVVGFQETQYF. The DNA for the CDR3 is TGCAGCGTTGTGGGCTTCCAAGAGACCCAGTACTTC. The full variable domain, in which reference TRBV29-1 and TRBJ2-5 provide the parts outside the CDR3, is SAVISQKPSRDICQRGTSLTIQCQVDSQVTMMFWYRQQPGQSLTLIATANQGSEATYESGFVIDKFPISRPNLTFSTLTVSNMSPEDSSIYLCSVVGFQETQYFGPGTRLLVL.

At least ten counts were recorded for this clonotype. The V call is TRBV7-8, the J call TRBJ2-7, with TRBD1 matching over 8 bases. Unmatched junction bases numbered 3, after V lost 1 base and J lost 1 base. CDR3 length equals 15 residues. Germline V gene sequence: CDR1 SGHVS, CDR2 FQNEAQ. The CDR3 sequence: CASSLVGTGSYEQYF. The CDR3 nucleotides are TGTGCCAGCAGCTTAGTGGGGACAGGTTCCTACGAGCAGTACTTC.

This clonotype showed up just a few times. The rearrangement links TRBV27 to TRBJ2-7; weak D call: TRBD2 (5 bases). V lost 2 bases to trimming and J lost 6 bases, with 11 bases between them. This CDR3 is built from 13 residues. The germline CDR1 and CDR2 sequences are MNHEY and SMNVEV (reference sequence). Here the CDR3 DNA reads TGTGCCAGCAGTTTACGAGGGTTTGGCGAGCAGTACTTC. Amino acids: CASSLRGFGEQYF.